The 29 T cell receptor beta chains below come from one sample, sequenced in a study of shared clonotypes between healthy human individuals. Data came from immunoSEQ multiplex PCR; TCRdb stores just in-frame clones and leaves some out. The sample contains fewer than 2.5 million clones, over 85% of which appear only once. The material sequenced was naive CD4+ T cells from PBMCs. Sample subset: CD45RA+ positively selected. The origin of the receptors is a man aged 18-30 years in good health. Some clones in this sample may be carry-over from other donors' samples.

This clone was detected a few times. V and J are TRBV9 and TRBJ1-5; tentative D call: TRBD1 (6 bases). Per germline, CDR1 SGDLS and CDR2 YYNGEE. The CDR3 runs to 15 residues. The ends were cut back, 4 bases at V and 5 bases at J, with 16 bases in the middle. In nucleotides, the CDR3 is TGTGCCAGCAGCCTAGATGTGGGGGCCGATCAGCCCCAGCATTTT. Translated: CASSLDVGADQPQHF.

The V call is TRBV18, the J call TRBJ2-7; a weak D match, TRBD1 (6 bases). This CDR3 has 15 residues. Germline lookup yields CDR1 KGHSH and CDR2 LQKENI. Trimming cost V 6 bases and J 3 bases, with 18 bases left between them. CDR3 region: CASSQALQGVYEQYF. The CDR3 region has the DNA TGTGCCAGCTCTCAGGCCTTACAGGGCGTCTACGAGCAGTACTTC. The full variable domain, its missing parts supplied by reference TRBV18 and TRBJ2-7, is NAGVMQNPRHLVRRRGQEARLRCSPMKGHSHVYWYRQLPEEGLKFMVYLQKENIIDESGMPKERFSAEFPKEGPSILRIQQVVRGDSAAYFCASSQALQGVYEQYFGPGTRLTVT.

This chain links TRBV29-1 with TRBJ2-1; 7 bases align to TRBD2. With V trimmed by 7 bases and J by 1 base, 7 bases remained unmatched. The V gene's germline CDR1 is SQVTM and CDR2 ANQGSEA. This CDR3 is built from 14 residues. The DNA of the CDR3 is TGCAGCGCCGTAGCGGGTGCTTCCTACAATGAGCAGTTCTTC. It translates to CSAVAGASYNEQFF.

This chain connects TRBV7-2 to TRBJ1-5; 7 bases fit TRBD1. Germline loops: CDR1 SGHTA, CDR2 FQGNSA. The J segment lost 9 bases and the V segment lost 6 bases, leaving 5 bases of the junction unmatched. The CDR3 contains 12 residues. DNA of the CDR3: TGTGCCAGCAGAGGGGGCGGGTTGCCCCAGCATTTT. Translated: CASRGGGLPQHF.

The V and J genes are TRBV9 and TRBJ2-3; D possibly corresponds to TRBD2 (6 bases). Per the germline V gene, CDR1 is SGDLS and CDR2 is YYNGEE. The CDR3 is made up of 16 amino acids. V was clipped by 4 bases and J by 0 bases, with 15 bases between them. CDR3 region: CASSLHRDSSTDTQYF. For the CDR3, the DNA is TGTGCCAGCAGCCTCCACCGGGACTCTAGCACAGATACGCAGTATTTT.

CDR3 amino acids: CASSLLRGTAQYF. For the CDR3, the DNA is TGTGCCAGCAGCTTGTTGCGGGGGACGGCCCAGTACTTC. The V and J genes are TRBV5-8 and TRBJ2-5; 7 nucleotides line up with TRBD2. Germline CDR1 and CDR2: SGHTS and YDEGEE. V lost 1 base to trimming and J lost 9 bases; unmatched junction nucleotides: 6. CDR3 length equals 13 residues.

The CDR3 DNA reads TGCGCCAGCAGCTTGCCCCCTTCCGCGGGAGGGTTAGTCACAGATACGCAGTATTTT. Its protein product is CASSLPPSAGGLVTDTQYF. This chain uses TRBV5-1 with TRBJ2-3; 9 nucleotides align to TRBD2. This CDR3 contains 19 residues. J was trimmed by 2 bases and V by 1 base; bases with no gene match: 14. Germline CDR1 SGHRS, CDR2 YFSETQ.

The chain has TRBV7-2 and TRBJ2-1; 8 bases map to TRBD2. Germline CDR1 and CDR2: SGHTA and FQGNSA. This CDR3 region has 16 residues. V lost 2 bases and J lost 2; bases outside the gene matches: 5. CDR3 amino acids: CASSLSAGGPYNEQFF. CDR3 coding DNA: TGTGCCAGCAGCTTATCTGCGGGAGGCCCCTACAATGAGCAGTTCTTC.

This clone has just one count. The rearrangement joins TRBV4-3 to TRBJ2-5; TRBD1 might be the D (6 bases). Trimming took off 0 bases at V and 4 bases at J, with 6 bases between the two ends. The CDR3 is 13 residues long. Looked up from germline, CDR1 is LGHNA and CDR2 is YSLEER. DNA of the CDR3: TGCGCCAGCAGCCAAGAACAGGGAGAGACCCAGTACTTC. It yields the protein CASSQEQGETQYF.

The V and J genes are TRBV2 and TRBJ2-5, with 9 bases matching TRBD1. The CDR3 loop spans 17 amino acids. From germline, CDR1 is SNHLY and CDR2 FYNNEI. With V trimmed by 0 bases and J by 5 bases, 10 bases remained unmatched. The CDR3 DNA follows: TGTGCCAGCAGTGAAGCCGGGACAGGGTCGTCGTGGGAGACCCAGTACTTC. It codes for CASSEAGTGSSWETQYF.

The V call is TRBV11-1, the J call TRBJ2-2; D is undetermined. This CDR3 is 13 amino acids long. Germline CDR1 reads SGHAT; CDR2 reads FQDESV (reference sequence). The V end lost 5 bases, the J end lost 7 bases, and 11 bases lay between the germline ends. The CDR3: CASSIATGGELFF. As DNA, the CDR3 is TGTGCCAGCAGCATTGCGACTGGCGGGGAGCTGTTTTTT.

This chain uses TRBV7-3 with TRBJ1-2; TRBD1 might be the D (6 bases). There are 14 residues in the CDR3. Germline lookup yields CDR1 SGHTA and CDR2 FQGTGA. V was cut by 1 base and J by 4 bases, with 10 bases left in between. The CDR3: CASSLNGGPYGYTF. DNA of the CDR3: TGTGCCAGCAGCTTAAACGGGGGGCCCTATGGCTACACCTTC. The full variable domain, completed using reference TRBV7-3 and TRBJ1-2, is GAGVSQTPSNKVTEKGKYVELRCDPISGHTALYWYRQSLGQGPEFLIYFQGTGAADDSGLPNDRFFAVRPEGSVSTLKIQRTERGDSAVYLCASSLNGGPYGYTFGSGTRLTVV.

The V call is TRBV7-3, the J call TRBJ2-1; weak D call: TRBD2 (5 bases). Germline V gives CDR1 SGHTA, CDR2 FQGTGA. With 5 bases removed from V and 0 bases from J, the gap between germline ends came to 17 bases. This CDR3 is 17 amino acids long. The CDR3 sequence: CASSPSGNPSSYNEQFF. CDR3 bases: TGTGCCAGCAGCCCGAGCGGCAACCCAAGCTCCTACAATGAGCAGTTCTTC. Filled out from reference TRBV7-3 and TRBJ2-1, the complete variable domain reads GAGVSQTPSNKVTEKGKYVELRCDPISGHTALYWYRQSLGQGPEFLIYFQGTGAADDSGLPNDRFFAVRPEGSVSTLKIQRTERGDSAVYLCASSPSGNPSSYNEQFFGPGTRLTVL.

The chain has TRBV10-3 and TRBJ2-5, with TRBD1 as a possible D gene (5 bases). The ends were cut back, 9 bases at V and 3 bases at J, with 14 bases in the middle. Germline V gene lookup returns CDR1 ENHRY and CDR2 SYGVKD. This CDR3 is built from 13 residues. CDR3 amino acids: CAMSMGQEETQYF. The CDR3 DNA reads TGTGCCATGAGTATGGGGCAGGAAGAGACCCAGTACTTC.

This rearrangement joins TRBV2 to TRBJ1-1; D is possibly TRBD1 (5 bases). Germline CDR1 and CDR2: SNHLY and FYNNEI. The CDR3 length is 13 residues. The V and J ends lost 6 bases and 1 base respectively, with 9 bases between them. As DNA, the CDR3 is TGTGCCAGCAGGGGGGACGAGAACACTGAAGCTTTCTTT. This encodes CASRGDENTEAFF.

The gene calls are TRBV7-9 and TRBJ2-2; D uncertain. The germline V gene encodes CDR1 SEHNR and CDR2 FQNEAQ (reference sequence). Trimming cost V 8 bases and J 0 bases, with 4 bases left between them. CDR3 length: 12 amino acids. The CDR3 loop is CASGANTGELFF. CDR3 nucleotide sequence: TGTGCCAGCGGTGCGAACACCGGGGAGCTGTTTTTT.

CDR3 residues: CASSLYQGGYEQYF. Written as DNA, the CDR3 is TGTGCCAGCAGCTTGTACCAGGGAGGCTACGAGCAGTACTTC. This sequence joins TRBV5-4 and TRBJ2-7, with D possibly matching TRBD2 (6 bases). The CDR3 has 14 residues. Trimming removed 1 base at V and 3 bases at J, with 11 bases between. Germline V gene data show CDR1 as SGHNT and CDR2 as YYREEE (reference sequence).

V and J are TRBV12-5 and TRBJ2-3; no definite D call. This CDR3 is 14 amino acids long. Germline V lookup: CDR1 LGHNT, CDR2 FRNRAP. Trimming removed 1 base from V and 6 bases from J, with 11 bases in between. This chain's CDR3 is CASGLGLLEDTQYF. The CDR3 nucleotides are TGTGCTAGTGGTTTGGGCCTTCTAGAGGATACGCAGTATTTT.

This chain connects TRBV29-1 to TRBJ1-1, with 9 bases matching TRBD1. This CDR3 is built from 14 residues. The trim removed 6 bases at V and 4 bases at J, leaving 9 bases unmatched. The V gene's germline CDR1 is SQVTM and CDR2 ANQGSEA. CDR3 DNA sequence: TGCAGCGTCGTGACACAGGGGGCTTTCACTGAAGCTTTCTTT. Protein sequence: CSVVTQGAFTEAFF.

This sequence joins TRBV7-9 and TRBJ2-1; TRBD2 agrees at 7 bases. This CDR3 comprises 16 residues. The ends lost 5 bases at V and 9 bases at J; junction bases unmatched: 16. CDR1 and CDR2 from the germline V gene are SEHNR and FQNEAQ (reference sequence). This CDR3 reads CASSNAWEGGNLEQFF. The CDR3 nucleotides are TGTGCCAGCAGCAACGCCTGGGAGGGCGGGAATCTTGAGCAGTTCTTC.

To note about this clone: Other DNA sequences within the sample encode an identical CDR3. The chain recombines TRBV5-1 with TRBJ2-1; TRBD2 is a possible D gene (6 bases). V was cut by 3 bases and J by 0 bases, with 10 bases left in between. CDR3 size: 15 residues. Germline values: CDR1 SGHRS, CDR2 YFSETQ. In nucleotides, the CDR3 is TGCGCCAGCAGCTCGGGACTGAGCTCCTACAATGAGCAGTTCTTC. It specifies CASSSGLSSYNEQFF.

The rearrangement joins TRBV6-5 to TRBJ2-1; D not certain. V was cut by 5 bases and J by 4 bases, with 9 bases left in between. Germline CDR1 and CDR2: MNHEY and SVGAGI. This CDR3 spans 13 amino acids. CDR3 protein: CASSPDPYNEQFF. Written as DNA, the CDR3 is TGTGCCAGCAGTCCCGACCCGTACAATGAGCAGTTCTTC.

Comments on this clone: Other nucleotide sequences from this sample produce the same CDR3. The V gene is TRBV27, the J gene TRBJ2-3, with no clear D. V gave up 3 bases and J gave up 1 base, with 5 bases separating them. This CDR3 comprises 13 residues. Germline V gene lookup returns CDR1 MNHEY and CDR2 SMNVEV (reference sequence). The CDR3 DNA is TGTGCCAGCAGTTTGTGGGGCACAGATACGCAGTATTTT. It is translated as CASSLWGTDTQYF.

The chain uses TRBV6-5 and TRBJ1-4, with TRBD1 matching 8 bases. The CDR3 is 14 residues long. Germline CDR1 reads MNHEY; CDR2 reads SVGAGI. Trimming took 6 bases from V and 8 from J; bases not matched to a gene: 8. In DNA, the CDR3 is TGTGCCAGCAGGACAGGGGAAGTGGCGGAAAAACTGTTTTTT. Translating it yields CASRTGEVAEKLFF.

V and J are TRBV7-8 and TRBJ2-2, with TRBD2 matching over 9 bases. CDR3 length: 19 residues. J lost 2 bases, V lost 1 base, and 11 bases had no gene match. CDR1 SGHVS and CDR2 FQNEAQ come from the germline V gene. CDR3 sequence: CASSLGRVAGEGNTGELFF. In nucleotides, the CDR3 is TGTGCCAGCAGCTTAGGGAGGGTAGCGGGAGAAGGAAACACCGGGGAGCTGTTTTTT. Full variable domain (remainder filled in from reference TRBV7-8 and TRBJ2-2): GAGVSQSPRYKVAKRGQDVALRCDPISGHVSLFWYQQALGQGPEFLTYFQNEAQLDKSGLPSDRFFAERPEGSVSTLKIQRTQQEDSAVYLCASSLGRVAGEGNTGELFFGEGSRLTVL.

The rearrangement joins TRBV28 to TRBJ2-1, with 10 bases aligning to TRBD2. The CDR3 totals 15 residues. CDR1 MDHEN and CDR2 SYDVKM come from the germline V gene. The V segment lost 5 bases and the J segment 8 bases; nucleotides outside the gene matches: 9. CDR3 in amino acids: CASSVRAGGLYEQFF. CDR3 nucleotides: TGTGCCAGCAGTGTGCGAGCGGGAGGGCTTTATGAGCAGTTCTTC.

The genes are TRBV27 and TRBJ2-7, with D hard to call. The CDR3 loop spans 13 amino acids. V shed 2 bases and J shed 3 bases, with 8 bases lying between them. CDR1 is MNHEY and CDR2 is SMNVEV in the germline V gene (reference sequence). CDR3 DNA sequence: TGTGCCAGCAGTTTAAAATCCTACTACGAGCAGTACTTC. This translates into CASSLKSYYEQYF.

A single count supports this clone. The sample contains more than one DNA sequence encoding this CDR3. The rearrangement joins TRBV28 to TRBJ2-5; no definite D call. Germline V gives CDR1 MDHEN, CDR2 SYDVKM. V was cut by 2 bases and J by 5 bases, with 3 bases left in between. The CDR3 runs to 11 residues. Here the CDR3 DNA reads TGTGCCAGCAGTTTAGCTGAGACCCAGTACTTC. It translates to CASSLAETQYF. The full variable domain, with the rest looked up from reference TRBV28 and TRBJ2-5, is DVKVTQSSRYLVKRTGEKVFLECVQDMDHENMFWYRQDPGLGLRLIYFSYDVKMKEKGDIPEGYSVSREKKERFSLILESASTNQTSMYLCASSLAETQYFGPGTRLLVL.

The chain combines TRBV9 with TRBJ2-1; 13 bases line up with TRBD2. With 4 bases clipped from V and 0 bases from J, the junction kept 4 bases outside the gene matches. The CDR3 runs to 17 residues. CDR1 is SGDLS, CDR2 YYNGEE, per germline. Here the CDR3 reads CASSPGTSGISYNEQFF. CDR3 bases: TGTGCCAGCAGCCCCGGGACTAGCGGGATCTCCTACAATGAGCAGTTCTTC. The full variable domain, completed using reference TRBV9 and TRBJ2-1, is DSGVTQTPKHLITATGQRVTLRCSPRSGDLSVYWYQQSLDQGLQFLIQYYNGEERAKGNILERFSAQQFPDLHSELNLSSLELGDSALYFCASSPGTSGISYNEQFFGPGTRLTVL.